A selection of T cell receptor beta chains follows, all from one sample in a study of blood T cell repertoires in COVID-19. Only in-frame clones appear in the TCRdb table, and some are missing; sequencing was by immunoSEQ multiplex PCR. The table records about 170,000 clones, approximately 90% of them present only once. Specimen: peripheral blood. Receptors originate from a man aged 45-60 years with acute or convalescent COVID-19. Each CDR3 is given with its conserved first and last residue. The D gene is left open where the match is weak. The size field is filled for only some rows; it gives once, few, many or a size class.

J | size | D | V | length | DNA | CDR3
TRBJ2-1 | - | TRBD2 | TRBV19 | 18 | TGTGCCAGTCACAAGACTAGCGGGGGGACTCTTCGGTACAATGAGCAGTTCTTC | CASHKTSGGTLRYNEQFF
TRBJ2-2 | - | TRBD2 | TRBV30 | 15 | TGTGCCTGGAAAAGACTAGCGGCGAACACCGGGGAGCTGTTTTTT | CAWKRLAANTGELFF
TRBJ2-2 | - | - | TRBV11-2 | 14 | TGTGCCAGCAGACCCTCAAGCTACACCGGGGAGCTGTTTTTT | CASRPSSYTGELFF
TRBJ2-5 | - | - | TRBV28 | 15 | TGTGCCACCAGAGGGGCGGGGGCCGCGACCGGGACCCAGTACTTC | CATRGAGAATGTQYF
TRBJ2-2 | few | - | TRBV2 | 17 | TGTGCCAGCAGATATATCACCGGGAAGGGAAGCACCGGGGAGCTGTTTTTT | CASRYITGKGSTGELFF
TRBJ2-2 | - | TRBD1 | TRBV18 | 18 | TGTGCCAGCTCACCATGGGACAGGCACCCTCTGAACACCGGGGAGCTGTTTTTT | CASSPWDRHPLNTGELFF
TRBJ2-2 | - | - | TRBV12-3/TRBV12-4 | 12 | TGTGCCAGCCCGTCCGCGGCCGGGGAGCTGTTTTTT | CASPSAAGELFF
TRBJ2-7 | - | TRBD1 | TRBV2 | 13 | TGTGCCAGCAGGGGGACAGAGATTTACGAGCAGTACTTC | CASRGTEIYEQYF
TRBJ2-3 | - | - | TRBV5-1 | 14 | TGCGCCAGCAGCTTGGGGCAGGCTATCGATACGCAGTATTTT | CASSLGQAIDTQYF
TRBJ2-1 | - | TRBD2 | TRBV5-1 | 13 | TGCGCCAGCAGCTTTATAGCGGGAGGTGAGCAGTTCTTC | CASSFIAGGEQFF
TRBJ2-5 | - | - | TRBV6-5 | 16 | TGTGCCAGCAGTTACTCATATACAGGGTCCCCGGAGACCCAGTACTTC | CASSYSYTGSPETQYF
TRBJ2-5 | - | - | TRBV6-5 | 14 | TGTGCCAGCAAATCTTGGGGAGGAAGAGAGACCCAGTACTTC | CASKSWGGRETQYF
TRBJ1-2 | few | TRBD1 | TRBV18 | 14 | TGTGCCAGCTCAGCTAGACAGGGCTTGGATGGCTACACCTTC | CASSARQGLDGYTF
TRBJ1-1 | - | TRBD1 | TRBV3-1/TRBV3-2 | 15 | TGTGCCAGCAGCCACCTGACAGGGGCGGAATCGGGAGCTTTCTTT | CASSHLTGAESGAFF
TRBJ1-1 | - | - | TRBV6-1 | 15 | TGTGCCAGCAGTGAAGCAGGGACACCAAAATTTGAAGCTTTCTTT | CASSEAGTPKFEAFF
TRBJ2-7 | - | TRBD2 | TRBV7-2 | 12 | TGTGCCAGCAGCTGGGGGGGTTACGAGCAGTACTTC | CASSWGGYEQYF
TRBJ2-1 | - | - | TRBV7-2 | 13 | TGTGCCAGCAGCTTATCTCTCAATAGTGAGCAGTTCTTC | CASSLSLNSEQFF
TRBJ1-2 | - | - | TRBV10-3 | 13 | TGTGCCATCAGTGAGTCGACAGCCTATGGCTACACCTTC | CAISESTAYGYTF
TRBJ2-6 | - | - | TRBV19 | 17 | TGTGCCAGTAGTATAGCTCAAGGGACACTTGGGGCCAACGTCCTGACTTTC | CASSIAQGTLGANVLTF
TRBJ2-1 | - | TRBD2 | TRBV3-1/TRBV3-2 | 16 | TGTGCCAGCAGCCCACGTACGGGAGGCCGAGTCGATGAGCAGTTCTTC | CASSPRTGGRVDEQFF
TRBJ2-5 | - | TRBD1 | TRBV6-5 | 14 | TGTGCCAGCAGTTCAACAGGGGGCCGAGAGACCCAGTACTTC | CASSSTGGRETQYF
TRBJ1-2 | - | - | TRBV11-2 | 15 | TGTGCCAGCAGCTTAGGGAAACAGGGCAACTATGGCTACACCTTC | CASSLGKQGNYGYTF
TRBJ1-3 | - | - | TRBV7-9 | 12 | TGTGCCAGCAGCTTCTCCCTCGGCACCATATATTTT | CASSFSLGTIYF
TRBJ2-3 | - | TRBD1 | TRBV5-1 | 14 | TGCGCCAGCAAAATGGGACAGAGCACAGATACGCAGTATTTT | CASKMGQSTDTQYF
TRBJ2-4 | once | TRBD2 | TRBV6-2/TRBV6-3 | 13 | TGTGCCAGCACCCCCCGCGGGAGAATGATTCAGTACTTC | CASTPRGRMIQYF
TRBJ2-1 | - | TRBD2 | TRBV27 | 15 | TGTGCCAGCAGTCCAACTAGCGCCACCAACAATGAGCAGTTCTTC | CASSPTSATNNEQFF
TRBJ1-2 | - | - | TRBV2 | 14 | TGTGCCAGCAGTGAGGGCGCATCAATCTATGGCTACACCTTC | CASSEGASIYGYTF
TRBJ1-5 | - | TRBD1 | TRBV19 | 16 | TGTGCCAGCCACCCCCGGGACAGACGGGGCAATCAGCCCCAGCATTTT | CASHPRDRRGNQPQHF
TRBJ2-6 | - | - | TRBV19 | 16 | TGTGCTACAGGGCAGGGCGGATTTACTGGGGCCAACGTCCTGACTTTC | CATGQGGFTGANVLTF
TRBJ1-2 | - | TRBD1 | TRBV28 | 15 | TGTGCCAGCAGTTCGCCGGGACAGCCTAACTATGGCTACACCTTC | CASSSPGQPNYGYTF
TRBJ1-1 | - | - | TRBV14 | 15 | TGTGCCAGCAGCCAAGATGTAGTTATGAACACTGAAGCTTTCTTT | CASSQDVVMNTEAFF
TRBJ2-4 | - | - | TRBV11-2 | 14 | TGTGCCAGCAGCAACCAGGTATACAAAAACATTCAGTACTTC | CASSNQVYKNIQYF
TRBJ1-5 | - | - | TRBV15 | 13 | TGTGCCACCAGCAGCCAGGCGGGGCAGCCCCAGCATTTT | CATSSQAGQPQHF
TRBJ1-2 | - | - | TRBV10-3 | 13 | TGTGCCATCAGGGAGGCGGAACTCTATGGCTACACCTTC | CAIREAELYGYTF
TRBJ1-4 | - | - | TRBV4-1 | 14 | TGCGCCAGCAGCCAAATCGGGAGAAATGAAAAACTGTTTTTT | CASSQIGRNEKLFF
TRBJ2-1 | - | TRBD2 | TRBV27 | 15 | TGTGCCAGCAGCCACGGGACTAGCGGGAGGGCTGAGCAGTTCTTC | CASSHGTSGRAEQFF
TRBJ1-1 | once | - | TRBV11-2 | 14 | TGTGCCAGCAGTTTCGGGGGTATGAACACTGAAGCTTTCTTT | CASSFGGMNTEAFF
TRBJ1-4 | - | - | TRBV5-4 | 14 | TGTGCCAGCAGCCGGGACACAGCTAATGAAAAACTGTTTTTT | CASSRDTANEKLFF
TRBJ2-3 | - | TRBD2 | TRBV5-1 | 17 | TGCGCCAGCAGCTTGATCCCTAGCGGGACTAACACAGATACGCAGTATTTT | CASSLIPSGTNTDTQYF
TRBJ2-7 | few | TRBD2 | TRBV15 | 16 | TGTGCCACCAGCAGAGATCTAGCGGGCGCATACTACGAGCAGTACTTC | CATSRDLAGAYYEQYF
TRBJ2-3 | - | TRBD2 | TRBV3-1/TRBV3-2 | 17 | TGTGCCAGCAGCCAAGAGGTAAGGGCGGGAGAGGAAGATACGCAGTATTTT | CASSQEVRAGEEDTQYF
TRBJ2-6 | - | TRBD1 | TRBV18 | 19 | TGTGCCAGCTCGCCTAGCCGTGACAGGGCTTACTCTGGGGCCAACGTCCTGACTTTC | CASSPSRDRAYSGANVLTF
TRBJ1-1 | - | TRBD1 | TRBV4-1 | 16 | TGCGCCAGCAGCCAAGAGGGACAGGGTACGAACACTGAAGCTTTCTTT | CASSQEGQGTNTEAFF
TRBJ1-5 | - | - | TRBV13 | 17 | TGTGCCAGCAGCCGCGGGGGGGAGGTTTATAGCAATCAGCCCCAGCATTTT | CASSRGGEVYSNQPQHF
TRBJ2-2 | - | TRBD2 | TRBV5-1 | 16 | TGCGCCAGCAGCTTGCAGCTAGCGGGCAACACCGGGGAGCTGTTTTTT | CASSLQLAGNTGELFF
TRBJ2-1 | - | - | TRBV10-3 | 16 | TGTGCCATCAGTGATCCCGGTGAAAGCTCCTACAATGAGCAGTTCTTC | CAISDPGESSYNEQFF
TRBJ1-1 | - | - | TRBV6-5 | 15 | TGTGCCAGCAGGTCCGGGGGGGCAGGGAACACTGAAGCTTTCTTT | CASRSGGAGNTEAFF
TRBJ1-2 | once | TRBD1 | TRBV5-1 | 15 | TGCGCCAGCAGCCCGGGACAGGGGTATGACTATGGCTACACCTTC | CASSPGQGYDYGYTF
TRBJ1-2 | - | - | TRBV5-4 | 15 | TGTGCCAGCAGCTTGGTCGAAGTAGCTAACTATGGCTACACCTTC | CASSLVEVANYGYTF
TRBJ2-3 | - | - | TRBV7-9 | 12 | TGTGCCAGCAGCTCCAACACAGATACGCAGTATTTT | CASSSNTDTQYF
TRBJ2-7 | - | - | TRBV5-1 | 13 | TGCGCCAGCAGTCCTCTGCCACTCTACGAGCAGTACTTC | CASSPLPLYEQYF
TRBJ1-1 | - | TRBD1 | TRBV5-1 | 17 | TGCGCCAGCAGCTTAATTTTGACAGGGAAGACGAACACTGAAGCTTTCTTT | CASSLILTGKTNTEAFF